The entry below gives a single T cell receptor (beta chain) sequence along with its context. The junction does not match germline at one end; this may be a read error. This sample stems from a study of blood T cell repertoires in COVID-19. Overall study: Samples representing acute and convalescent COVID-19 were sourced from the United States, Italy and Spain. From T cells, B-cell-depleted T cells, or PBMCs came the material, which was cDNA or gDNA.

This CDR3 has 14 amino acids. Germline V gene sequence: CDR1 SSHAT, CDR2 FNYEAQ (reference sequence). In the original processing: Estimation of nucleated cell counts relied on the amplification of reference gene primers. Produced via immunoSEQ multiplex PCR; TCRdb's table is partial and in-frame only. V, J and clone size reflect that table, while D and trimming were determined from the DNA. Of some 200,000 clones in the sample, roughly 89% were seen once. The sample consisted of peripheral blood. The TCR sequence derives from a woman aged 18-29 years who had recovered from COVID-19. The V call is TRBV7-7, the J call TRBJ2-5; no clear D gene. This chain's CDR3 is CASSLGHAGETQYF. The CDR3 region has the DNA TGTGCTAGCAGCTTAGGCCATGCAGGAGAGACCCAGTACTTC. The entire variable domain, with the rest obtained from reference TRBV7-7 and TRBJ2-5, is as follows: GAGVSQSPRYKVTKRGQDVTLRCDPISSHATLYWYQQALGQGPEFLTYFNYEAQPDKSGLPSDRFSAERPEGSISTLTIQRTEQRDSAMYRCASSLGHAGETQYFGPGTRLLVL.